The source of this TCR beta chain is a study of blood T cells in healthy people across ages. Next came a second PCR, run for roughly 7 to 12 cycles, which used a sample-barcoded 5' primer along with a J-beta primer mix. TCRdb re-analysed the 5' RACE reads in MiXCR, keeping a single row per CDR3 protein. The sample holds 270,000 or so distinct CDR3 sequences, roughly 26% seen once. This CDR3 region has 11 residues. Germline values: CDR1 MNHNS, CDR2 SASEGT. The V gene lost 7 bases and the J gene lost 5 bases, with 5 bases spanning the gap. The chain joins TRBV6-1 to TRBJ1-4; the D is unclear. The sequence was obtained from a woman aged 65 to 85 in good health. The sample comprised blood. CDR3 nucleotide sequence: TGTGCCAGCACCTACAATGAAAAACTGTTTTTT. Protein sequence: CASTYNEKLFF.